This passage covers 30 T cell receptor beta chains from one sample sequenced in a study of blood T cell repertoires in COVID-19 (dated by TCRdb to the early 2020s). The receptor library was made with the immunoSEQ multiplex PCR assay. TCRdb obtained this table from immuneACCESS and retained in-frame rearrangements with V and J assigned. These tables miss some clones; where compared with another copy, unresolved V genes account for less than half of the shortfall, and the remainder is unexplained. In this sample the table shows 250,000 to 350,000 clones, more than 75% of which occur a single time. Roughly 7.1% of the sample is taken by the ten largest. Sequencing input: peripheral blood. The receptors stem from a woman in her forties or fifties who had recovered from COVID-19.

A word on this clone: Different DNA sequences within this sample yield the same CDR3. This rearrangement joins TRBV9 to TRBJ2-1; the D gene is possibly TRBD1 (6 bases). The germline CDR1 and CDR2 sequences are SGDLS and YYNGEE. The CDR3 covers 12 residues. The V and J ends lost 0 bases and 9 bases respectively, with 7 bases between them. CDR3 coding DNA: TGTGCCAGCAGCGTAGGAGGGGGTGAGCAGTTCTTC. Protein product: CASSVGGGEQFF.

The rearrangement links TRBV5-6 to TRBJ1-2, with D possibly TRBD1 on 6 matching bases. Per germline, CDR1 SGHDT and CDR2 YYEEEE. V dropped 3 bases and J dropped 8 bases, with 11 bases sitting between them. The CDR3 length is 12 residues. The CDR3 bases are TGTGCCAGCAGCTCCTACCAGGGGGGCTACACCTTC. Amino acids: CASSSYQGGYTF.

The J gene is TRBJ2-1, the V gene TRBV24-1, with 7 bases matching TRBD2. Germline CDR1 KGHDR, CDR2 SFDVKD. After removal of 4 bases from V and 7 bases from J, the junction contained 9 bases not matched to a gene. The CDR3 loop spans 15 amino acids. CDR3 nucleotide sequence: TGTGCCACCAGTGACCCAAGGACTAGGCCAAATGAGCAGTTCTTC. Amino acids: CATSDPRTRPNEQFF.

This chain connects TRBV7-9 to TRBJ1-5, with 7 bases identical to TRBD1. With V trimmed by 3 bases and J by 4 bases, 3 bases remained unmatched. Looked up from germline, CDR1 is SEHNR and CDR2 is FQNEAQ (reference sequence). This CDR3 comprises 14 residues. The CDR3 sequence is CASSFGTANQPQHF. DNA for the CDR3: TGTGCCAGCAGCTTCGGGACAGCTAATCAGCCCCAGCATTTT.

This clone was seen just once. The rearrangement joins TRBV12-3 or TRBV12-4 to TRBJ1-5; D call uncertain. The CDR3 has 13 residues. The V gene lost 2 bases and the J gene lost 4 bases, with 6 bases spanning the gap. The CDR3 loop is CASSLSENQPQHF. The CDR3 bases are TGTGCCAGCAGTTTATCGGAGAATCAGCCCCAGCATTTT.

The gene calls are TRBV5-1 and TRBJ2-7, with D possibly being TRBD2 (6 bases). This CDR3 comprises 15 residues. Germline lookup yields CDR1 SGHRS and CDR2 YFSETQ. Trimming removed 0 bases at V and 1 base at J, with 11 bases between. CDR3 in DNA: TGCGCCAGCAGCTTGGGCCCTAGCGAATCCTACGAGCAGTACTTC. This sequence encodes CASSLGPSESYEQYF.

The V and J genes are TRBV2 and TRBJ2-5; a possible D gene is TRBD2 (5 bases). The CDR3 covers 14 residues. CDR1 is SNHLY and CDR2 is FYNNEI in the germline V gene. Between the trimmed V and J ends, which lost 4 bases and 4 bases, there was a span of 13 bases. CDR3 nucleotide sequence: TGTGCCAGCAGTGTGGGCGGGTTAGGAGAGACCCAGTACTTC. Its translation is CASSVGGLGETQYF.

The V call is TRBV29-1, the J call TRBJ2-1; TRBD1 agrees at 8 bases. Germline assignment: CDR1 SQVTM and CDR2 ANQGSEA. The V gene end was trimmed by 4 bases and the J gene end by 9 bases; junction bases not matched to a gene: 8. The CDR3 is made up of 13 amino acids. The CDR3 DNA follows: TGCAGCGTTGTGGGGGCAGGGGGCGGTGAGCAGTTCTTC. It specifies CSVVGAGGGEQFF.

This clone is a singleton in its sample. The CDR3 loop is CASSFGTLNEQFF. CDR3 in DNA: TGTGCCAGCAGCTTCGGGACTTTAAATGAGCAGTTCTTC. The chain couples TRBV7-3 to TRBJ2-1; a weak D match, TRBD2 (6 bases). From germline, CDR1 is SGHTA and CDR2 FQGTGA. This CDR3 contains 13 residues. Trimming cost V 3 bases and J 7 bases, with 10 bases left between them.

The chain joins TRBV7-9 to TRBJ2-2; 11 bases fit TRBD1. The CDR3 spans 18 residues. The J segment lost 4 bases and the V segment lost 4 bases, leaving 11 bases of the junction unmatched. Germline CDR1 reads SEHNR; CDR2 reads FQNEAQ (reference sequence). CDR3 nucleotide sequence: TGTGCCAGCAGCTCTACCATTACCGGGACAGGGGGCACCGGGGAGCTGTTTTTT. Its translation is CASSSTITGTGGTGELFF.

This clone was detected only once. This rearrangement joins TRBV28 to TRBJ2-3; 15 bases are shared with TRBD2. The J segment lost 5 bases and the V segment lost 5 bases, leaving 5 bases of the junction unmatched. This CDR3 spans 16 amino acids. The germline CDR1 and CDR2 sequences are MDHEN and SYDVKM. CDR3 bases: TGTGCCAGCAGTACCAGGACTAGCGGGGGGGGAGATACGCAGTATTTT. Protein sequence: CASSTRTSGGGDTQYF.

The chain uses TRBV20-1 and TRBJ1-2, with 7 bases that match TRBD1. From germline, CDR1 is DFQATT and CDR2 SNEGSKA (reference sequence). This CDR3 is 14 amino acids long. The V and J ends lost 3 bases and 7 bases, in that order; junction bases with no gene match: 11. CDR3: CSASSTGFLGGYTF. CDR3 coding DNA: TGCAGTGCTAGTTCGACAGGGTTCCTCGGTGGCTACACCTTC.

The chain has TRBV6-2 or TRBV6-3 and TRBJ2-3, with 8 bases identical to TRBD2. Looked up from germline, CDR1 is MNHEY and CDR2 is SVGEGT. The CDR3 runs to 14 residues. V dropped 4 bases and J dropped 6; count of bases not matched to a gene: 6. In DNA, the CDR3 is TGTGCCAGCAGTTTCGGGGGGGCCAGGGATACGCAGTATTTT. As protein: CASSFGGARDTQYF.

The CDR3 here is CASREQGSEAFF. Here the CDR3 DNA reads TGTGCCAGCAGAGAACAGGGCTCTGAAGCTTTCTTT. The chain couples TRBV3-1 (or the pseudogene TRBV3-2) to TRBJ1-1; perhaps TRBD1 as D (6 bases). The CDR3 has 12 residues. Germline V gene lookup returns CDR1 LGHDT and CDR2 YNNKEL (reference sequence). V was trimmed by 6 bases and J by 6 bases, leaving 11 bases between them.

V and J are TRBV6-5 and TRBJ1-2; D might be TRBD1 (5 bases). The V end lost 6 bases, the J end lost 4 bases, and 12 bases lay between the germline ends. The CDR3 totals 13 residues. Germline CDR1 MNHEY, CDR2 SVGAGI. In nucleotides, the CDR3 is TGTGCCAGCAGGGTGGGGGGAGGCTATGGCTACACCTTC. It yields the protein CASRVGGGYGYTF.

This chain uses TRBV28 with TRBJ1-2; no clear D. Trimming cost V 8 bases and J 4 bases, with 20 bases left between them. The length of the CDR3 is 15 residues. The germline V gene has CDR1 MDHEN and CDR2 SYDVKM. CDR3 sequence: CASHAPNSGFYGYTF. The CDR3 DNA reads TGTGCCAGCCACGCCCCAAACTCGGGTTTCTATGGCTACACCTTC.

The genes are TRBV9 and TRBJ2-1; D remains unclear. This CDR3 region has 15 residues. Germline lookup yields CDR1 SGDLS and CDR2 YYNGEE. V was shortened by 0 bases and J by 3 bases, with 10 bases between the two germline ends. This CDR3 is CASSVGWADYNEQFF. The DNA of the CDR3 is TGTGCCAGCAGCGTAGGGTGGGCAGACTACAATGAGCAGTTCTTC. Based on the CDR3 plus reference TRBV9 and TRBJ2-1, the full variable domain is DSGVTQTPKHLITATGQRVTLRCSPRSGDLSVYWYQQSLDQGLQFLIQYYNGEERAKGNILERFSAQQFPDLHSELNLSSLELGDSALYFCASSVGWADYNEQFFGPGTRLTVL.

The J gene is TRBJ1-1, the V gene TRBV25-1, with 11 bases that match TRBD1. The CDR3 extends over 15 amino acids. J gave up 3 bases and V 4 bases, and 4 bases lay outside the gene matches. In germline, CDR1 is MGHDK, CDR2 SYGVNS. In DNA, the CDR3 is TGTGCCAGCAGTGGGGACAGGGGGGCGTACACTGAAGCTTTCTTT. Translating it yields CASSGDRGAYTEAFF.

This sequence joins TRBV5-1 and TRBJ1-4; D is ambiguous. The CDR3 length is 14 residues. V was pared by 6 bases and J by 7 bases, with 16 bases between. The germline V gene has CDR1 SGHRS and CDR2 YFSETQ. In nucleotides, the CDR3 is TGCGCCAGCAAGCCCCTCCTCGGTGGTGAAAAACTGTTTTTT. Translated: CASKPLLGGEKLFF.

The V call is TRBV3-1 (or the pseudogene TRBV3-2), the J call TRBJ1-1; tentative D call: TRBD1 (6 bases). The V gene lost 4 bases and the J gene lost 14 bases, with 17 bases spanning the gap. Germline V gives CDR1 LGHDT, CDR2 YNNKEL (reference sequence). This CDR3 has 12 amino acids. The CDR3 sequence is CASSPDPGVVFF. The CDR3 region has the DNA TGTGCCAGCAGCCCGGACCCAGGGGTGGTGTTCTTT.

This clone was observed a few times. CDR3 DNA: TGTGCCAGCAGCGCCAGAACGTTCTACGAGCAGTACTTC. Amino acids: CASSARTFYEQYF. The J gene is TRBJ2-7, the V gene TRBV7-8; D is unresolved. The CDR3 sequence is 13 residues long. V was pared by 5 bases and J by 3 bases, with 11 bases between. Germline loops: CDR1 SGHVS, CDR2 FQNEAQ.

This chain links TRBV7-2 with TRBJ2-1, with 8 bases identical to TRBD2. Unmatched junction bases numbered 9, after V lost 2 bases and J lost 9 bases. Germline V lookup: CDR1 SGHTA, CDR2 FQGNSA. CDR3 length: 15 amino acids. CDR3 in amino acids: CASSLFRGGLVEQFF. The DNA for the CDR3 is TGTGCCAGCAGCTTATTCCGGGGGGGCCTGGTTGAGCAGTTCTTC.

This sequence joins TRBV29-1 and TRBJ2-5; D is perhaps TRBD2 (6 bases). CDR1 is SQVTM, CDR2 ANQGSEA, per germline. The CDR3 length is 13 residues. Trimming left V 0 bases short and J 5 bases short, with 10 bases between. CDR3: CSVEDRRDETQYF. The DNA of the CDR3 is TGCAGCGTTGAAGATAGGAGGGATGAGACCCAGTACTTC.

The chain employs TRBV29-1 and TRBJ2-6; 7 nucleotides line up with TRBD1. CDR3 length equals 16 residues. The germline V gene encodes CDR1 SQVTM and CDR2 ANQGSEA. The V gene end was trimmed by 6 bases and the J gene end by 0 bases; junction bases not matched to a gene: 8. The CDR3 DNA is TGCAGCGTCACCGGGGACAGAAACTCTGGGGCCAACGTCCTGACTTTC. Its protein is CSVTGDRNSGANVLTF.

This chain uses TRBV2 with TRBJ2-7; 11 nucleotides align to TRBD1. The CDR3 sequence is 14 residues long. CDR1 and CDR2 from the germline V gene are SNHLY and FYNNEI. The V segment lost 5 bases and the J segment 2 bases; nucleotides outside the gene matches: 2. CDR3 bases: TGTGCCAGCAGTTGGGGACAGGGGGCCTACGAGCAGTACTTC. The encoded protein is CASSWGQGAYEQYF.

The chain is built from TRBV7-2 and TRBJ1-1, with D possibly being TRBD1 (5 bases). The V gene lost 4 bases and the J gene lost 7 bases, with 16 bases spanning the gap. Germline-derived CDR1 and CDR2 are SGHTA and FQGNSA. The CDR3 runs to 14 residues. CDR3 in amino acids: CASSSRGESGEAFF. In nucleotides, the CDR3 is TGTGCCAGCAGCTCACGGGGGGAGAGCGGTGAAGCTTTCTTT.

The J gene is TRBJ2-2, the V gene TRBV28; TRBD1 matches at 10 bases. The CDR3 sequence is 17 residues long. Trimming removed 5 bases from V and 4 bases from J; junction bases left unmatched: 10. From germline, CDR1 is MDHEN and CDR2 SYDVKM. CDR3 protein: CASSHRQGAGGTGELFF. CDR3 nucleotides: TGTGCCAGCAGTCACAGACAGGGGGCGGGGGGCACCGGGGAGCTGTTTTTT.

The rearrangement links TRBV19 to TRBJ1-2, with TRBD1 as a possible D gene (5 bases). In germline, CDR1 is LNHDA, CDR2 SQIVND (reference sequence). CDR3 length: 14 residues. V lost 6 bases and J lost 3, with 14 bases in between. This CDR3 reads CASSPQGTDYGYTF. The CDR3 DNA is TGTGCCAGTAGCCCGCAGGGTACGGACTATGGCTACACCTTC.

The chain has TRBV7-2 and TRBJ1-5; D is perhaps TRBD1 (5 bases). Trimming left V 5 bases short and J 7 bases short, with 12 bases between. CDR1 SGHTA and CDR2 FQGNSA come from the germline V gene. This CDR3 region has 13 residues. As DNA, the CDR3 is TGTGCCAGCAGCCTTCAGGGATCACAGCCCCAGCATTTT. Translated: CASSLQGSQPQHF.

The genes are TRBV5-8 and TRBJ1-1; no firm D call. Germline V gene lookup returns CDR1 SGHTS and CDR2 YDEGEE. The ends were cut back, 0 bases at V and 9 bases at J, with 9 bases in the middle. The CDR3 spans 12 residues. The chain's CDR3 is CASSLVGRKAFF. In DNA, the CDR3 is TGTGCCAGCAGCTTGGTTGGGCGTAAAGCTTTCTTT.